Listed here are 27 T cell receptor beta chains from one sample, sequenced in a study of graft-versus-host responses after intestinal transplantation. These TCRs are of unknown antigen specificity. Generated by immunoSEQ multiplex PCR, the TCRdb table keeps only in-frame clones and is missing some. This repertoire shows approximately 90,000 clones, around 93% found once; its top ten account for 7.6%. This material consisted of unstimulated CD8+ T cells sorted from spleen or lymph node cells, taken before transplant. The receptors come from a human donor who was the organ donor for an intestinal transplant.

The chain has TRBV25-1 and TRBJ2-6; D unresolved. Germline loops: CDR1 MGHDK, CDR2 SYGVNS. Trimming pared 3 bases from V and 6 bases from J, leaving 9 bases between. The CDR3 runs 14 residues. In nucleotides, the CDR3 is TGTGCCAGCAGTGACTTTTCCCTGGCCAACGTCCTGACTTTC. It is translated as CASSDFSLANVLTF. The full variable domain, with the rest looked up from reference TRBV25-1 and TRBJ2-6, is EADIYQTPRYLVIGTGKKITLECSQTMGHDKMYWYQQDPGMELHLIHYSYGVNSTEKGDLSSESTVSRIRTEHFPLTLESARPSHTSQYLCASSDFSLANVLTFGAGSRLTVL.

A word on this clone: The junction shows a germline mismatch at one end, possibly a read error. This chain links TRBV13 with TRBJ1-6, with TRBD1 as a possible D gene (6 bases). CDR1 PRHDT and CDR2 FYEKMQ come from the germline V gene (reference sequence). The CDR3 runs to 13 residues. The CDR3 sequence: CATSGTRDSPLHF. CDR3 in DNA: TGTGCCACCAGCGGGACAAGGGATTCACCCCTCCACTTT. Full variable domain (outside the CDR3, taken from reference TRBV13 and TRBJ1-6): AAGVIQSPRHLIKEKRETATLKCYPIPRHDTVYWYQQGPGQDPQFLISFYEKMQSDKGSIPDRFSAQQFSDYHSELNMSSLELGDSALYFCATSGTRDSPLHFGNGTRLTVT.

The CDR3 sequence: CASSLSGGTDTQYF. As DNA, the CDR3 is TGTGCCAGCAGCCTATCCGGTGGGACAGATACGCAGTATTTT. The chain links TRBV7-6 to TRBJ2-3; D not certain. The CDR3 sequence is 14 residues long. Germline V gene lookup returns CDR1 SGHVS and CDR2 FNYEAQ. V was pared by 5 bases and J by 3 bases, with 12 bases between.

In DNA form, the CDR3 reads TGCGCCAGCAGCTTCTCCCAGGGAGGCTCCTACGAGCAGTACTTC. Residues: CASSFSQGGSYEQYF. The rearrangement joins TRBV5-1 to TRBJ2-7; maybe TRBD2 (6 bases). Deletions cut 2 bases from V and 0 bases from J, with 12 bases between. This CDR3 is 15 amino acids long. Germline CDR1 is SGHRS and CDR2 is YFSETQ.

This chain uses TRBV4-1 with TRBJ1-1; TRBD1 matches 10 bases. CDR3 length equals 14 residues. CDR1 is MGHRA, CDR2 YSYEKL, per germline. The V segment lost 4 bases and the J segment 5 bases; nucleotides outside the gene matches: 4. This chain's CDR3 is CASSPGQGETEAFF. The CDR3 coding sequence is TGCGCCAGCAGCCCCGGACAGGGGGAAACTGAAGCTTTCTTT.

As DNA, the CDR3 is TGTGCCAGCAGGGCCGATACTAGCGGGTGGGAGACCCAGTACTTC. This sequence encodes CASRADTSGWETQYF. V gene TRBV2 combines with J gene TRBJ2-5; 9 positions match TRBD2. With V trimmed by 6 bases and J by 5 bases, 10 bases remained unmatched. The CDR3 sequence is 15 residues long. CDR1 and CDR2 from the germline V gene are SNHLY and FYNNEI.

This sequence joins TRBV9 and TRBJ1-6; 7 bases are a match to TRBD1. V lost 3 bases and J lost 6; bases outside the gene matches: 3. The CDR3 totals 14 residues. Germline CDR1 reads SGDLS; CDR2 reads YYNGEE. CDR3 DNA sequence: TGTGCCAGCAGCGAGGGGGCCGTTAATTCACCCCTCCACTTT. This translates into CASSEGAVNSPLHF.

The chain recombines TRBV6-1 with TRBJ2-3, with D maybe TRBD1 (5 bases). V lost 7 bases to trimming and J lost 2 bases, with 16 bases between them. CDR1 MNHNS and CDR2 SASEGT come from the germline V gene. The CDR3 contains 15 residues. The CDR3, as DNA: TGTGCCAGCACCCGCAGGGTAGAACCCACAGATACGCAGTATTTT. It codes for CASTRRVEPTDTQYF.

This clone was observed once. V is TRBV6-5 and J is TRBJ2-7; 8 bases line up with TRBD1. CDR1 and CDR2 (germline): MNHEY, SVGAGI. Trimming cost V 3 bases and J 2 bases; bases outside gene matches: 3. The CDR3 is 14 amino acids. This CDR3 is CASSYWTGTYEQYF. The CDR3 nucleotides are TGTGCCAGCAGTTATTGGACAGGGACCTACGAGCAGTACTTC.

This clone was found a few times. An end of the junction does not agree with germline; a read error may underlie this. The chain's CDR3 is CASSTLARRTDTQYF. CDR3 coding DNA: TGCGCCAGCAGTACCCTCGCCCGACGCACAGATACGCAGTATTTT. The V gene is TRBV6-5, the J gene TRBJ2-3; D gene uncertain. This CDR3 spans 15 amino acids. Germline V gives CDR1 MNHEY, CDR2 SVGAGI.

J is TRBJ2-7 and V is TRBV4-1; possible D gene TRBD2, 5 bases. The CDR3 contains 13 residues. Trimming took off 3 bases at V and 4 bases at J, with 10 bases between the two ends. Per the germline V gene, CDR1 is MGHRA and CDR2 is YSYEKL. CDR3 amino acids: CASSHLAQYEQYF. The CDR3 DNA is TGCGCCAGCAGCCACCTAGCTCAATACGAGCAGTACTTC.

The sample holds one count of this clone. The CDR3 DNA reads TGTGCCAGCAGCCAAGATTCATCCGGGAGTGCAGATACGCAGTATTTT. This codes for CASSQDSSGSADTQYF. The rearrangement links TRBV4-2 to TRBJ2-3; tentative D call: TRBD2 (6 bases). The germline V and J ends were trimmed by 0 bases and 4 bases, with 14 bases remaining between them. Germline lookup yields CDR1 LGHNA and CDR2 YNFKEQ. The CDR3 is 16 amino acids.

The chain employs TRBV6-6 and TRBJ2-7; 7 bases are shared with TRBD2. The CDR3 extends over 13 amino acids. V gave up 6 bases and J gave up 4 bases; unmatched junction bases: 6. The germline V gene encodes CDR1 MNHNY and CDR2 SVGAGI (reference sequence). The CDR3 region is CASSRLARYEQYF. The DNA for the CDR3 is TGTGCCAGCAGCCGACTAGCCCGGTACGAGCAGTACTTC.

The chain recombines TRBV27 with TRBJ2-1; D is ambiguous. V lost 2 bases and J 5 bases, leaving 10 bases between the germline ends. This CDR3 has 14 amino acids. Per the germline V gene, CDR1 is MNHEY and CDR2 is SMNVEV (reference sequence). CDR3 sequence (DNA): TGTGCCAGCAGTTTAGGGGTCAGGCACAATGAGCAGTTCTTC. Translated, it gives CASSLGVRHNEQFF.

The V call is TRBV7-9, the J call TRBJ2-2; D ambiguous. CDR3 length equals 10 residues. Trimming left V 11 bases short and J 4 bases short, with 5 bases between. The germline CDR1 and CDR2 sequences are SEHNR and FQNEAQ (reference sequence). CDR3 sequence reads: CAVGTGELFF. The CDR3 DNA follows: TGTGCCGTCGGCACCGGGGAGCTGTTTTTT.

The chain is built from TRBV5-1 and TRBJ2-1; tentative D call: TRBD2 (6 bases). Trimming left V 5 bases short and J 1 base short, with 13 bases between. This CDR3 is built from 15 residues. CDR1 SGHRS and CDR2 YFSETQ come from the germline V gene. The CDR3 DNA is TGCGCCAGCAGTTACGGGGGAGTTTCCTACAATGAGCAGTTCTTC. Its protein is CASSYGGVSYNEQFF.

J is TRBJ2-7 and V is TRBV6-1, with 9 bases lining up with TRBD2. Germline lookup yields CDR1 MNHNS and CDR2 SASEGT. V gave up 2 bases and J gave up 5 bases; unmatched junction bases: 7. CDR3 length: 15 amino acids. The CDR3 bases are TGTGCCAGCAGTGAAAGGATTAGCGGGAGCCACGAGCAGTACTTC. Translating gives CASSERISGSHEQYF.

The chain has TRBV4-1 and TRBJ2-1, with 9 bases that match TRBD2. From germline, CDR1 is MGHRA and CDR2 YSYEKL. V gave up 0 bases and J gave up 0 bases; unmatched junction bases: 3. CDR3 length: 17 residues. The CDR3 DNA reads as TGCGCCAGCAGCCAAGAAGCGGGGGGTTTCTCCTACAATGAGCAGTTCTTC. Its translation: CASSQEAGGFSYNEQFF.

The gene calls are TRBV7-3 and TRBJ1-5, with a possible D match to TRBD1 (5 bases). Germline V gene lookup returns CDR1 SGHTA and CDR2 FQGTGA. This CDR3 region has 18 residues. The germline V and J ends were trimmed by 4 bases and 2 bases, with 21 bases remaining between them. Here the CDR3 reads CASSCRDVSSGGNQPQHF. The CDR3 DNA reads as TGTGCCAGCAGCTGTAGGGACGTCTCTTCAGGAGGCAATCAGCCCCAGCATTTT. The full variable domain, in which reference TRBV7-3 and TRBJ1-5 provide the parts outside the CDR3, is GAGVSQTPSNKVTEKGKYVELRCDPISGHTALYWYRQSLGQGPEFLIYFQGTGAADDSGLPNDRFFAVRPEGSVSTLKIQRTERGDSAVYLCASSCRDVSSGGNQPQHFGDGTRLSIL.

The chain couples TRBV10-3 to TRBJ1-4; no firm D call. Germline CDR1 reads ENHRY; CDR2 reads SYGVKD. Trimming left V 2 bases short and J 8 bases short, with 12 bases between. This CDR3 has 14 amino acids. The CDR3 loop is CAISERRRPEKLFF. CDR3 nucleotide sequence: TGTGCCATCAGTGAGAGGCGGAGACCAGAAAAACTGTTTTTT.

V is TRBV6-1 and J is TRBJ1-5; D is uncertain. Germline-derived CDR1 and CDR2 are MNHNS and SASEGT. The CDR3 has 16 amino acids. Trimming stripped 3 bases from V and 6 bases from J, with 18 bases between. CDR3 in amino acids: CASSEIGEDLGQPQHF. The CDR3 nucleotides are TGTGCCAGCAGTGAGATAGGCGAAGACTTAGGTCAGCCCCAGCATTTT.

This clone was seen only once. V usage is TRBV5-1 and J usage is TRBJ2-1; D is possibly TRBD1 (5 bases). Germline CDR1 and CDR2: SGHRS and YFSETQ. Deletions cut 3 bases from V and 4 bases from J, with 20 bases between. This CDR3 has 17 amino acids. The CDR3 is CASSWGPWERYYNEQFF. The DNA for the CDR3 is TGCGCCAGCAGCTGGGGCCCTTGGGAACGCTATTACAATGAGCAGTTCTTC.

The CDR3, as DNA: TGTGCCAGCAGTTACCCCCGGGATGGCTACACCTTC. Encoded protein: CASSYPRDGYTF. The V gene is TRBV6-5, the J gene TRBJ1-2; D remains ambiguous. Germline CDR1 MNHEY, CDR2 SVGAGI. This CDR3 is 12 amino acids long. Trimming removed 2 bases at V and 6 bases at J, with 7 bases between.

CDR3 nucleotide sequence: TGTGCCAGCAGCCCCCGGGTGGGCAGCACCGGGGAGCTGTTTTTT. As protein: CASSPRVGSTGELFF. V usage is TRBV13 and J usage is TRBJ2-2; D not certain. The V end lost 5 bases, the J end lost 4 bases, and 14 bases lay between the germline ends. The germline gives CDR1 PRHDT, CDR2 FYEKMQ (reference sequence). This CDR3 has 15 amino acids.

V usage is TRBV11-2 and J usage is TRBJ2-4; tentatively, D is TRBD1 (6 bases). The CDR3 contains 16 residues. V was cut by 7 bases and J by 0 bases, with 16 bases left in between. Germline CDR1 SGHAT, CDR2 FQNNGV. The CDR3 sequence: CASTNQDSLAKNIQYF. The CDR3 nucleotides are TGTGCCAGCACCAATCAGGACAGCCTAGCCAAAAACATTCAGTACTTC. The entire variable domain, with the rest obtained from reference TRBV11-2 and TRBJ2-4, is as follows: EAGVAQSPRYKIIEKRQSVAFWCNPISGHATLYWYQQILGQGPKLLIQFQNNGVVDDSQLPKDRFSAERLKGVDSTLKIQPAKLEDSAVYLCASTNQDSLAKNIQYFGAGTRLSVL.

This chain uses TRBV13 with TRBJ2-2, with D possibly TRBD1 on 6 matching bases. CDR1 and CDR2 from the germline V gene are PRHDT and FYEKMQ (reference sequence). The CDR3 loop spans 15 amino acids. The V gene lost 3 bases and the J gene lost 4 bases, with 12 bases spanning the gap. Here the CDR3 DNA reads TGTGCCAGCAGCTTCTCAGAACAGGGCACCGGGGAGCTGTTTTTT. It translates to CASSFSEQGTGELFF.

J is TRBJ2-1 and V is TRBV19, with a possible D match to TRBD2 (5 bases). The V gene lost 1 base and the J gene lost 8 bases, with 12 bases spanning the gap. This CDR3 is 14 amino acids long. Germline CDR1 LNHDA, CDR2 SQIVND (reference sequence). The CDR3 coding sequence is TGTGCCAGTAGTATAGTGGCCCCCGGGGATGAGCAGTTCTTC. Its translation is CASSIVAPGDEQFF.